This T cell receptor beta chain stems from a study of shared clonotypes between healthy human individuals. Overall study: CD8 memory received one plate per donor, CD8 naive two, CD4 memory three and CD4 naive three.

Study findings and constraints: Only blood was sampled; tissue repertoires likely differ.

The V gene lost 1 base and the J gene lost 1 base, with 16 bases spanning the gap. CDR3 size: 17 residues. The germline V gene encodes CDR1 SGHVS and CDR2 FQNEAQ. Measured with immunoSEQ multiplex PCR; TCRdb has only the in-frame clones, and not every one. The sample contains more than 2 million clones, about 93% of which appear only once. Cells designated naive CD8 were CD45RO-negative and were positively selected for CCR7, with terminally differentiated effector memory CD45RA+ cells excluded. As concerns this clone: The antigen remains unidentified.

V is TRBV7-8 and J is TRBJ1-2, with a weak D call TRBD1 (5 bases). The specimen sequenced was naive CD8+ T cells from PBMCs. This clonotype was obtained from a man aged 18 to 35 in good health. Some clones in this sample may be carry-over from other donors' samples. The CDR3 nucleotides read TGTGCCAGCAGCTTAGGGTGGGGCAGCCAACATAACTATGGCTACACCTTC. This sequence encodes CASSLGWGSQHNYGYTF.